This T cell receptor (beta chain) was identified during a study of shared clonotypes between healthy human individuals. Overall study context: CD4 naive and CD4 memory each took three plates per donor, while CD8 naive took two and CD8 memory one.

Sequencing used immunoSEQ multiplex PCR; TCRdb keeps in-frame clones, though not all of them. There are about 2 million clones in the sample; 85% to 95% occur only once, and more than 0.1% lies in the top ten. Specimen: naive CD4+ T cells sorted from blood. Subset specified: CD45RA+ positively selected. The sequence came from a man younger than 35 in good health.

CDR3 in DNA: TGCGCCAGCAGCCCGGGGTTTTACAATGAGCAGTTCTTC. Protein sequence: CASSPGFYNEQFF. The chain has TRBV5-1 and TRBJ2-1; TRBD2 might be the D (5 bases). CDR1 and CDR2 (germline): SGHRS, YFSETQ. The CDR3 covers 13 residues. The V end lost 4 bases, the J end lost 4 bases, and 9 bases lay between the germline ends.